Listed below are T cell receptor beta chains from one sample, sequenced in a study of blood T cell repertoires in COVID-19. The method was immunoSEQ multiplex PCR; TCRdb's version includes in-frame clones alone and lacks a portion of them. The table includes 120,000 or so clones, roughly 83% detected once. Sequencing was carried out using peripheral blood. The receptor source for this set is a man aged 40-49 years with active or convalescent COVID-19. CDR3s leave out the opening cysteine and the closing phenylalanine or tryptophan. The D gene is left open where the match is weak.

d_call | j_call | v_call | cdr3_aa
NA | TRBJ2-5 | TRBV11-2 | ASSSQGWGETQY
NA | TRBJ2-3 | TRBV9 | ASSSSWGFTDTQY
NA | TRBJ2-2 | TRBV18 | ASSPRTRGGRTGELF
NA | TRBJ2-1 | TRBV9 | ASSARTSDEQF
NA | TRBJ2-1 | TRBV4-2 | ASSPSRSGEQF
TRBD1 | TRBJ1-2 | TRBV9 | ASSGPGQGAGYT
TRBD1 | TRBJ2-3 | TRBV6-1 | ASSEAPPGGMKDTQY
TRBD2 | TRBJ2-1 | TRBV18 | ASSIGTSGSVEQF
NA | TRBJ2-1 | TRBV6-5 | ASSYGHNEQF
NA | TRBJ1-4 | TRBV4-3 | ASSQAWADEKLF
NA | TRBJ2-7 | TRBV7-3 | ASSLQGPYEQY
TRBD1 | TRBJ1-2 | TRBV5-4 | ASPQGFGGYT
NA | TRBJ1-2 | TRBV14 | ASSQWQGHGYT
NA | TRBJ1-1 | TRBV6-5 | ASSVRVLTEAF
NA | TRBJ1-2 | TRBV30 | AWSSLNYGYT
NA | TRBJ1-2 | TRBV24-1 | ATSGPNYGYT
NA | TRBJ1-5 | TRBV18 | ASSPIQGQPQH
TRBD1 | TRBJ2-7 | TRBV4-1 | ASSQEQGAYYEQY
NA | TRBJ1-6 | TRBV19 | ASSTRAGSGSTPLH
NA | TRBJ1-2 | TRBV5-4 | ASSPDSAGYGYT
TRBD2 | TRBJ2-7 | TRBV5-4 | ASSLSSGSSEQY
NA | TRBJ2-7 | TRBV2 | ASSPTLEQY
NA | TRBJ1-1 | TRBV13 | ASSSRPSTINTEAF
TRBD1 | TRBJ2-7 | TRBV10-3 | AVLGQGSVGEQY
NA | TRBJ1-2 | TRBV7-2 | ASSLYFGYT
NA | TRBJ1-2 | TRBV24-1 | ATSDLVGYT
NA | TRBJ2-1 | TRBV27 | ASSFSIDNEQF
NA | TRBJ1-1 | TRBV29-1 | SVQQSYTEAF
NA | TRBJ2-1 | TRBV9 | ASSVGGTTFDEQF
NA | TRBJ2-6 | TRBV19 | ASSPQAGRRSGANVLT
NA | TRBJ1-5 | TRBV7-2 | ASSPGSNQPQH
TRBD2 | TRBJ2-1 | TRBV4-1 | ASSHPPGLVNNEQF
TRBD1 | TRBJ1-3 | TRBV29-1 | SAGQGTGNTIY
NA | TRBJ2-1 | TRBV25-1 | ASSVSGPAWNEQF
NA | TRBJ2-2 | TRBV11-3 | ASSLMDTANTGELF
NA | TRBJ2-1 | TRBV7-6 | ASSFIGVGNNEQF
NA | TRBJ2-1 | TRBV11-2 | ASSYAGTQYNEQF
TRBD1 | TRBJ1-1 | TRBV6-6 | ASSYSEGGGEAF
TRBD1 | TRBJ2-7 | TRBV10-2 | ASSEPGQGYEQY
NA | TRBJ1-1 | TRBV5-5 | ASSSQVRTEAF
NA | TRBJ2-1 | TRBV6-1 | ASSDIYGQGSYNEQF
TRBD1 | TRBJ2-6 | TRBV24-1 | ATSAGTAFSGANVLT
NA | TRBJ2-7 | TRBV27 | ASSLTEGDEQY
TRBD1 | TRBJ1-1 | TRBV9 | ASSEGAPTEAF
NA | TRBJ1-2 | TRBV9 | ASSRTSNYGYT
TRBD2 | TRBJ2-1 | TRBV27 | ASSLLTGTSGSYNEQF
NA | TRBJ1-1 | TRBV30 | AWSRGSNTEAF
TRBD1 | TRBJ1-1 | TRBV19 | ASSSPDRGSEAF
TRBD2 | TRBJ2-1 | TRBV30 | AWSGGLAGLNEQF
TRBD1 | TRBJ1-3 | TRBV2 | ASARTGGNTIY
NA | TRBJ2-7 | TRBV24-1 | ATSDFTTGSEQY
NA | TRBJ1-1 | TRBV19 | ASSIVHLNTEAF
NA | TRBJ2-5 | TRBV7-6 | ASSPDQGGGSPTQY
NA | TRBJ1-1 | TRBV5-1 | ASSLDGDMYTEAF
TRBD2 | TRBJ2-1 | TRBV4-1 | ASSQVPSAGGWNEQF